This entry lists 13 T cell receptor beta chains sequenced from one sample in a study of T-cell reconstitution after alpha-beta-depleted transplantation in children. TCRbeta library construction was performed incorporating unique molecular identifiers. TCRdb reprocessed the PCR reads with MiXCR, giving one entry per CDR3 protein. The sample lists under 350,000 distinct CDR3 sequences; 9.9% were seen once. Sequences were derived from PBMCs from the stem cell graft donor, sampled from the stem cell graft. All receptors derive from a human donor who donated a stem cell graft to a child with SCID.

This clonotype has just a few counts. J is TRBJ2-1 and V is TRBV12-3 or TRBV12-4; tentative D call: TRBD2 (7 bases). The CDR3 extends over 16 amino acids. V lost 5 bases and J 8 bases, leaving 22 bases between the germline ends. The CDR3 DNA reads TGTGCCAGCAGTGACACCCTTCTCCGGGGGGCGGATGAGCAGTTCTTC. Encoded protein: CASSDTLLRGADEQFF.

This clonotype occurred a few times. The chain is built from TRBV20-1 and TRBJ2-7, with 10 bases aligning to TRBD2. V was pared by 5 bases and J by 2 bases, with 9 bases of the junction left unmatched. Germline V gives CDR1 DFQATT, CDR2 SNEGSKA (reference sequence). The CDR3 contains 15 residues. The CDR3 loop reads CSAPETSGSTYEQYF. CDR3 in DNA: TGCAGTGCTCCCGAGACTAGCGGGTCTACCTACGAGCAGTACTTC.

This sequence joins TRBV10-3 and TRBJ1-1; D perhaps matches TRBD1 (5 bases). CDR1 and CDR2 (germline): ENHRY, SYGVKD. The CDR3 is 15 amino acids. With 6 bases removed from V and 3 bases from J, the gap between germline ends came to 17 bases. This CDR3 reads CAIRYRTQGHTEAFF. DNA of the CDR3: TGTGCCATCAGATATAGAACGCAGGGCCACACTGAAGCTTTCTTT.

The table lists this clonotype with a few counts. Compared with germline, one end of the junction differs, possibly owing to a read error. The rearrangement joins TRBV7-7 to TRBJ2-3; TRBD2 is a possible D gene (7 bases). The CDR3 runs to 16 residues. In germline, CDR1 is SSHAT, CDR2 FNYEAQ (reference sequence). The CDR3 here is CASSSLFGGGSDTQYF. CDR3 in DNA: TGTGCTAGCAGCTCTCTCTTTGGGGGGGGCTCAGATACGCAGTATTTT.

Ten or more counts support this clonotype. V usage is TRBV7-9 and J usage is TRBJ1-5, with 11 bases lining up with TRBD1. The V segment lost 4 bases and the J segment 5 bases; nucleotides outside the gene matches: 7. Germline V lookup: CDR1 SEHNR, CDR2 FQNEAQ (reference sequence). The CDR3 length is 16 residues. CDR3 sequence: CASSSGQGAQHQPQHF. The DNA of the CDR3 is TGTGCCAGCAGCTCCGGACAGGGGGCACAACATCAGCCCCAGCATTTT.

V and J are TRBV5-1 and TRBJ2-3; D could derive from TRBD1 or TRBD2 (7 bases each). Between the trimmed V and J ends, which lost 0 bases and 5 bases, there was a span of 13 bases. CDR1 SGHRS and CDR2 YFSETQ come from the germline V gene. This CDR3 has 15 amino acids. The CDR3 here is CASSLADREGDTQYF. The CDR3 DNA is TGCGCCAGCAGCTTGGCAGACAGGGAGGGAGATACGCAGTATTTT.

This clonotype showed up many times. CDR3 DNA: TGCGCCAGCAGAACCCATAGGGCTGAGCAGTTCTTC. It specifies CASRTHRAEQFF. The chain carries TRBV10-2 and TRBJ2-1; D gene unclear. The CDR3 is made up of 12 amino acids. Germline assignment: CDR1 WSHSY and CDR2 SAAADI. The V end was cut by 6 bases, the J end by 9 bases, with 12 bases between.

As to this clonotype: One end of the junction varies from germline; a read error may be responsible. The chain joins TRBV18 to TRBJ2-5; D call uncertain. The CDR3 is made up of 13 amino acids. The germline CDR1 and CDR2 sequences are KGHSH and LQKENI. Here the CDR3 DNA reads TGTGCCAGCTCACCGGTAAAGCAAGAGACCAAGTACTTC. Protein product: CASSPVKQETKYF.

The chain links TRBV20-1 to TRBJ2-5; D is perhaps TRBD2 (6 bases). With 4 bases removed from V and 2 bases from J, the gap between germline ends came to 17 bases. The germline V gene encodes CDR1 DFQATT and CDR2 SNEGSKA (reference sequence). CDR3 size: 15 residues. The CDR3 nucleotides read TGCAGTGCTACCACCCGGGGGTTGGGACAAGAGACCCAGTACTTC. Its protein product is CSATTRGLGQETQYF.

At least ten counts were recorded for this clonotype. The V and J genes are TRBV10-3 and TRBJ1-3; D uncertain. Trimming stripped 4 bases from V and 0 bases from J, with 16 bases between. CDR1 is ENHRY and CDR2 is SYGVKD in the germline V gene. The CDR3 sequence is 17 residues long. CDR3 region: CAISGSMVRDSGNTIYF. The CDR3 DNA reads as TGTGCCATCAGTGGGTCAATGGTACGAGACTCTGGAAACACCATATATTTT.

This clonotype was picked up a small number of times. The genes are TRBV10-1 and TRBJ2-3; 7 bases map to TRBD2. CDR1 is WNHNN and CDR2 is SYGVQD in the germline V gene (reference sequence). This CDR3 is 15 amino acids long. J was trimmed by 0 bases and V by 3 bases; bases with no gene match: 3. This chain's CDR3 is CASSDASGSTDTQYF. The CDR3, as DNA: TGCGCCAGCAGTGACGCTAGCGGTAGCACAGATACGCAGTATTTT.

This clonotype occurred many times. The chain uses TRBV20-1 and TRBJ1-1; 10 bases line up with TRBD1. V trimming: 1 base; J trimming: 0 bases; junction bases outside the gene matches: 8. CDR1 and CDR2 (germline): DFQATT, SNEGSKA (reference sequence). This CDR3 has 17 residues. DNA for the CDR3: TGCAGTGCTAGAGGGGTGGGACAGGGGATCATGAACACTGAAGCTTTCTTT. Encoded protein: CSARGVGQGIMNTEAFF.

This clonotype was observed at least ten times. This chain connects TRBV20-1 to TRBJ2-1; 12 bases match TRBD2. V gave up 4 bases and J gave up 6 bases; unmatched junction bases: 7. The germline V gene encodes CDR1 DFQATT and CDR2 SNEGSKA (reference sequence). The length of the CDR3 is 15 residues. The CDR3 is CSATELAGGVNEQFF. CDR3 DNA sequence: TGCAGTGCTACCGAACTAGCGGGGGGTGTCAATGAGCAGTTCTTC.